The 15 T cell receptor beta chains below come from one sample, sequenced in a study of shared clonotypes between healthy human individuals. Only in-frame clones appear in the TCRdb table, and some are missing; sequencing was by immunoSEQ multiplex PCR. This sample has 2.3 million or so clones, with approximately 95% found just once. The sequencing sample was made of naive CD4+ T cells from PBMCs. The subset here: CD45RA+ positively selected. These TCRs come from a man aged 18 to 30 in good health. Some clones in this sample may be carry-over from other donors' samples.

This sequence joins TRBV10-3 and TRBJ2-5; D remains unclear. In germline, CDR1 is ENHRY, CDR2 SYGVKD. The germline V and J ends were trimmed by 7 bases and 2 bases, with 8 bases remaining between them. CDR3 length: 12 amino acids. CDR3 region: CAIKADQETQYF. For the CDR3, the DNA is TGTGCCATCAAGGCAGATCAAGAGACCCAGTACTTC.

The rearrangement links TRBV19 to TRBJ2-5; 9 bases agree with TRBD2. V was clipped by 3 bases and J by 5 bases; unmatched bases: 13. Germline V gives CDR1 LNHDA, CDR2 SQIVND (reference sequence). The CDR3 covers 17 residues. The chain's CDR3 is CASSIGASGTSGETQYF. The CDR3 DNA reads TGTGCCAGTAGTATCGGGGCTAGCGGGACTTCTGGCGAGACCCAGTACTTC.

The V call is TRBV4-1, the J call TRBJ2-5, with 13 bases matching TRBD2. Looked up from germline, CDR1 is MGHRA and CDR2 is YSYEKL. The V segment lost 0 bases and the J segment 4 bases; nucleotides outside the gene matches: 8. The CDR3 is made up of 18 amino acids. The CDR3, as DNA: TGCGCCAGCAGCCAAGATACGGGGACTAGCGGGATTGGAGAGACCCAGTACTTC. Amino acid sequence: CASSQDTGTSGIGETQYF.

V usage is TRBV19 and J usage is TRBJ2-3; D is ambiguous. The germline V gene has CDR1 LNHDA and CDR2 SQIVND (reference sequence). The V gene lost 6 bases and the J gene lost 1 base, with 11 bases spanning the gap. This CDR3 has 14 residues. The DNA of the CDR3 is TGTGCCAGTAGGGCCGATTACCGCACAGATACGCAGTATTTT. Translated: CASRADYRTDTQYF.

In DNA, the CDR3 is TGTGCCTGGATCGGGCAGCGGGAGAGAAGTAACTATGGCTACACCTTC. Protein product: CAWIGQRERSNYGYTF. The rearrangement uses TRBV30 and TRBJ1-2; D not certain. The germline gives CDR1 GTSNPN, CDR2 SVGIG (reference sequence). Trimming shortened V by 4 bases and J by 1 base, and 19 bases separated the two germline ends. The CDR3 sequence is 16 residues long.

The chain joins TRBV6-1 to TRBJ2-5; 8 positions match TRBD1. The V and J ends lost 2 bases and 4 bases, in that order; junction bases with no gene match: 6. CDR3 size: 15 residues. Germline CDR1 and CDR2: MNHNS and SASEGT. The CDR3 here is CASSETSGGGETQYF. CDR3 coding DNA: TGTGCCAGCAGTGAAACCTCAGGGGGCGGAGAGACCCAGTACTTC.

The J gene is TRBJ2-2, the V gene TRBV2, with 8 nucleotides matching TRBD1. The CDR3 extends over 15 amino acids. J was trimmed by 11 bases and V by 2 bases; bases with no gene match: 10. Germline CDR1 is SNHLY and CDR2 is FYNNEI. CDR3 sequence reads: CASSENRQGAGELFF. In nucleotides, the CDR3 is TGTGCCAGCAGTGAAAATCGGCAGGGGGCGGGAGAGCTGTTTTTT.

The chain employs TRBV7-3 and TRBJ2-7; 7 bases match TRBD2. Germline V lookup: CDR1 SGHTA, CDR2 FQGTGA. The ends lost 3 bases at V and 6 bases at J; junction bases unmatched: 5. The CDR3 sequence is 13 residues long. The CDR3, as DNA: TGTGCCAGCAGCTTGAGACTAGCTGGCGAGCAGTACTTC. This sequence encodes CASSLRLAGEQYF.

The chain is built from TRBV6-1 and TRBJ2-3, with TRBD2 matching 13 bases. The trim removed 3 bases at V and 5 bases at J, leaving 8 bases unmatched. CDR1 is MNHNS, CDR2 SASEGT, per germline. The CDR3 spans 17 residues. The CDR3 here is CASSEWTSGSPKDTQYF. Here the CDR3 DNA reads TGTGCCAGCAGTGAGTGGACTAGCGGGAGCCCGAAAGATACGCAGTATTTT.

CDR3 in DNA: TGTGCCAGCAGCTTAGCGCATAGCGGGAGGGACTACGAGCAGTACTTC. It is translated as CASSLAHSGRDYEQYF. The rearrangement links TRBV7-9 to TRBJ2-7; 11 bases fit TRBD2. Per germline, CDR1 SEHNR and CDR2 FQNEAQ (reference sequence). This CDR3 comprises 16 residues. Germline trimming cut 0 bases from V and 3 bases from J; bases unmatched to any gene: 4.

This clone was picked up a small number of times. Other nucleotide sequences from this sample produce the same CDR3. The DNA for the CDR3 is TGTGCCAGCTCACCGGGGACTAGCGGAGCCTACAATGAGCAGTTCTTC. It encodes CASSPGTSGAYNEQFF. The chain is built from TRBV18 and TRBJ2-1; 11 bases align to TRBD2. The trim removed 3 bases at V and 2 bases at J, leaving 3 bases unmatched. The germline V gene has CDR1 KGHSH and CDR2 LQKENI. The CDR3 extends over 16 amino acids.

The CDR3 DNA is TGTGCCAGCAGTCCCACAGGGGTATCGAGAGGCTACACCTTC. Encoded protein: CASSPTGVSRGYTF. The chain links TRBV28 to TRBJ1-2; 7 nucleotides match TRBD1. CDR1 and CDR2 from the germline V gene are MDHEN and SYDVKM. Germline trimming cut 5 bases from V and 8 bases from J; bases unmatched to any gene: 11. The CDR3 is 14 amino acids.

The chain joins TRBV11-2 to TRBJ2-7, with a weak D call TRBD1 (6 bases). V lost 5 bases to trimming and J lost 0 bases, with 14 bases between them. CDR1 SGHAT and CDR2 FQNNGV come from the germline V gene. CDR3 size: 15 residues. The CDR3 bases are TGTGCCAGCAGCCTCACAGGGATCGGCTCCTACGAGCAGTACTTC. Translating gives CASSLTGIGSYEQYF.

The chain joins TRBV11-3 to TRBJ2-7; 7 positions match TRBD1. The CDR3 spans 13 residues. Looked up from germline, CDR1 is SGHNT and CDR2 is YENEEA. V dropped 4 bases and J dropped 7; count of bases not matched to a gene: 7. The CDR3 nucleotides are TGTGCCAGCAGCTCGACAGGGTCTAGGGAGCAGTACTTC. Its translation: CASSSTGSREQYF.

The J gene is TRBJ2-7, the V gene TRBV10-3, with 8 bases matching TRBD1. Germline V gene sequence: CDR1 ENHRY, CDR2 SYGVKD. V shed 11 bases, J shed 5 bases, and the junction held 8 bases outside the gene matches. This CDR3 region has 12 residues. The CDR3: CASQDRGHEQYF. As DNA, the CDR3 is TGTGCCTCCCAAGACAGGGGCCACGAGCAGTACTTC.